This TCR beta chain was retrieved from a study of T cell changes during pregnancy in multiple sclerosis. V lost 5 bases and J lost 2; bases outside the gene matches: 9. The CDR3 is made up of 16 amino acids. Per the germline V gene, CDR1 is SGHAT and CDR2 is FQNNGV. The method was immunoSEQ multiplex PCR; TCRdb's version includes in-frame clones alone and lacks a portion of them. The sample records 40,000 to 55,000 clones, 80% to 90% being singletons. The rearrangement uses TRBV11-2 and TRBJ2-7; 10 bases are a match to TRBD1. The clonotype comes from a female donor with multiple sclerosis, enrolled in a pregnancy study. Material: CD4+ T cells from peripheral blood mononuclear cells, obtained after pregnancy. In nucleotides, the CDR3 is TGTGCCAGCAGCCACCGTCTGGGGACAGGGGCCTACGAGCAGTACTTC. Amino acids: CASSHRLGTGAYEQYF.